These 12 T cell receptor beta chains were all obtained from the same sample, sequenced in a study of blood T cells in healthy people across ages. Next came a second PCR, run for about 7 to 12 cycles, which used a sample-barcoded 5' primer along with a J-beta primer mix. TCRdb reprocessed the 5' RACE reads with MiXCR, giving one entry per CDR3 protein. The top ten hold over 7% of the sample, which has about 1,500,000 distinct CDR3 sequences, about 30% seen once. Sample: blood. The receptors derive from a woman in her 30s in good health.

Notes on this clonotype: A read error may produce the germline difference seen at one junction end. This chain uses TRBV7-3 with TRBJ2-7, with D perhaps TRBD1 (7 bases). The V gene's germline CDR1 is SGHTA and CDR2 FQGTGA. The CDR3 is 15 amino acids. CDR3 sequence (DNA): TGTGCCAGCAGCTTACTTGCAGGGGGAGGCTACGGGCAGTACTTC. This codes for CASSLLAGGGYGQYF.

The chain couples TRBV9 to TRBJ2-1; 10 bases line up with TRBD2. The CDR3 runs to 16 residues. CDR1 SGDLS and CDR2 YYNGEE come from the germline V gene. Trimming at V came to 3 bases and at J to 8 bases, leaving 11 bases not matched to a gene. The CDR3 DNA reads TGTGCCAGCAGCGGCCTTTTAGCGGGGGGTTTGGATGAGCAGTTCTTC. It is translated as CASSGLLAGGLDEQFF.

A few counts support this clonotype. V and J are TRBV12-5 and TRBJ2-7; TRBD1 aligns across 9 bases. The CDR3 consists of 15 residues. Germline loops: CDR1 LGHNT, CDR2 FRNRAP. V lost 7 bases to trimming and J lost 2 bases; unmatched junction nucleotides: 9. CDR3 sequence: CASATSGDRAYEQYF. Written as DNA, the CDR3 is TGTGCTAGTGCTACCAGTGGGGACAGGGCCTACGAGCAGTACTTC.

This clonotype was observed a few times. The V call is TRBV20-1, the J call TRBJ2-3, with 9 bases aligning to TRBD2. Germline V gene lookup returns CDR1 DFQATT and CDR2 SNEGSKA (reference sequence). V gave up 6 bases and J gave up 4 bases; unmatched junction bases: 5. The CDR3 is 13 residues long. This chain's CDR3 is CSATLAGADTQYF. DNA for the CDR3: TGCAGTGCGACCTTAGCGGGAGCAGATACGCAGTATTTT.

This chain uses TRBV5-1 with TRBJ2-7; possibly TRBD1 for D (6 bases). Trimming removed 3 bases at V and 5 bases at J, with 12 bases between. Germline-derived CDR1 and CDR2 are SGHRS and YFSETQ. The CDR3 has 13 residues. The CDR3 loop reads CASSYPQGDEQYF. CDR3 nucleotide sequence: TGCGCCAGCAGCTACCCACAGGGCGACGAGCAGTACTTC.

This clonotype was observed a few times. The J gene is TRBJ1-5, the V gene TRBV6-2 or TRBV6-3, with D possibly TRBD1 on 6 matching bases. Germline CDR1 is MNHEY and CDR2 is SVGEGT. V was shortened by 6 bases and J by 2 bases, with 14 bases between the two germline ends. The CDR3 sequence is 15 residues long. The CDR3 sequence: CASRATGLRNQPQHF. The CDR3 DNA reads as TGTGCCAGCAGAGCTACAGGGTTGCGCAATCAGCCCCAGCATTTT.

The chain links TRBV7-2 to TRBJ2-7; D might be TRBD1 (5 bases). CDR3 length equals 16 residues. The germline CDR1 and CDR2 sequences are SGHTA and FQGNSA. V shed 1 base and J shed 4 bases, with 17 bases lying between them. The DNA of the CDR3 is TGTGCCAGCAGCTTAGGTTATGTGAAGGGGTTGTACGAGCAGTACTTC. Protein: CASSLGYVKGLYEQYF.

This clonotype was recorded many times. The gene calls are TRBV29-1 and TRBJ1-2; weak D call: TRBD1 (6 bases). V lost 2 bases to trimming and J lost 0 bases, with 19 bases between them. The CDR3 runs 17 residues. CDR1 and CDR2 (germline): SQVTM, ANQGSEA. CDR3 in amino acids: CSVEIGGGSQPNYGYTF. The CDR3, as DNA: TGCAGCGTTGAAATTGGGGGGGGCAGTCAACCTAACTATGGCTACACCTTC.

About this clonotype itself: A much larger clone is a single base away; this may be a read error. The chain recombines TRBV3-1 with TRBJ2-3; no definite D call. In germline, CDR1 is LGHDT, CDR2 YNNKEL (reference sequence). CDR3 length: 14 residues. Trimming removed 5 bases at V and 7 bases at J, with 16 bases between. CDR3 in amino acids: CASSSTTMTYTQYF. In DNA form, the CDR3 reads TGTGCCAGCAGCTCAACCACCATGACCTATACGCAGTATTTT.

The rearrangement joins TRBV5-1 to TRBJ1-2; 10 bases align to TRBD1. J gave up 8 bases and V 3 bases, and 4 bases lay outside the gene matches. The CDR3 is 13 amino acids. Germline-derived CDR1 and CDR2 are SGHRS and YFSETQ. The CDR3 is CASSWGTGDGYTF. The CDR3 nucleotides read TGCGCCAGCAGCTGGGGGACAGGGGACGGCTACACCTTC.

A few counts support this clonotype. The rearrangement links TRBV28 to TRBJ2-3; 8 bases align to TRBD2. There are 15 residues in the CDR3. J gave up 4 bases and V 7 bases, and 10 bases lay outside the gene matches. The germline V gene encodes CDR1 MDHEN and CDR2 SYDVKM. The CDR3 loop reads CASIPGGGLADTQYF. The CDR3, as DNA: TGTGCCAGCATCCCCGGGGGGGGGCTGGCAGATACGCAGTATTTT.

The rearrangement joins TRBV20-1 to TRBJ1-1, with a possible D match to TRBD1 (6 bases). CDR1 DFQATT and CDR2 SNEGSKA come from the germline V gene (reference sequence). V was clipped by 3 bases and J by 1 base, with 15 bases between them. CDR3 size: 15 residues. The CDR3 nucleotides are TGCAGTGCTAGGGGGGGCCGTTGGGGGAACACTGAAGCTTTCTTT. Encoded protein: CSARGGRWGNTEAFF.